This passage covers 10 T cell receptor beta chains from one sample sequenced in a study of metastatic and nonmetastatic thyroid tumors. From the PCR reads, TCRdb re-called clones with MiXCR. Of tens of thousands of clones listed, roughly 13% are singletons. Nobody among the patients had been given any treatment before thyroid surgery. Sequenced sample: blood. These receptors came from a female donor with papillary thyroid cancer or a benign thyroid nodule (not recorded which). Some clones in this sample may be carry-over from other donors' samples.

Comments on this clone: An end of the junction differs from the germline gene, which may be a read error. The chain carries TRBV10-2 and TRBJ2-7, with unresolved D. The germline CDR1 and CDR2 sequences are WSHSY and SAAADI. This CDR3 contains 13 residues. Here the CDR3 DNA reads TGCGCCAGAAGTGAGTCGGATGCTTACGAGCAGTACTTC. This sequence encodes CARSESDAYEQYF.

The chain recombines TRBV20-1 with TRBJ2-7; D is ambiguous. The germline gives CDR1 DFQATT, CDR2 SNEGSKA (reference sequence). The V end lost 5 bases, the J end lost 3 bases, and 11 bases lay between the germline ends. The CDR3 runs 12 residues. The DNA of the CDR3 is TGCAGTGCTGCTGGCACAAACTACGAGCAGTACTTC. Residues: CSAAGTNYEQYF.

This clone was seen at least ten times. The CDR3 is CASSLALAAYNEQFF. The CDR3 nucleotides are TGTGCCAGCAGTTTAGCCCTGGCAGCGTACAATGAGCAGTTCTTC. The chain carries TRBV12-3 or TRBV12-4 and TRBJ2-1; no definite D call. Deletions cut 0 bases from V and 4 bases from J, with 10 bases between. The length of the CDR3 is 15 residues.

This clone was recorded many times. The rearrangement joins TRBV10-3 to TRBJ1-4, with no clear D. This CDR3 has 15 residues. Trimming shortened V by 3 bases and J by 4 bases, and 12 bases separated the two germline ends. The germline V gene encodes CDR1 ENHRY and CDR2 SYGVKD. The CDR3 nucleotides read TGTGCCATCAGTGATAGGGTTGGGCGTAATGAAAAACTGTTTTTT. Residues: CAISDRVGRNEKLFF.

This clone was counted ten times or more. The chain joins TRBV12-3 or TRBV12-4 to TRBJ2-3; the D call may be TRBD1 or TRBD2 (6 bases each). The CDR3 contains 15 residues. Trimming left V 2 bases short and J 6 bases short, with 15 bases between. In DNA form, the CDR3 reads TGTGCCAGCAGTTTATTTAGGGGGGCGGTCGATACGCAGTATTTT. Translation: CASSLFRGAVDTQYF.

Ten or more counts support this clone. This chain connects TRBV7-8 to TRBJ2-3, with D tentatively TRBD2 (6 bases). Germline V gives CDR1 SGHVS, CDR2 FQNEAQ. The CDR3 spans 15 residues. Trimming cost V 5 bases and J 2 bases, with 14 bases left between them. CDR3 sequence (DNA): TGTGCCAGCAGCCCGGGGACTGCCCACACAGATACGCAGTATTTT. It specifies CASSPGTAHTDTQYF.

This clone has just one count. The gene calls are TRBV4-1 and TRBJ2-3; D remains ambiguous. The CDR3 is made up of 17 amino acids. Trimming took 1 base from V and 3 from J, leaving 17 bases between them. Germline CDR1 MGHRA, CDR2 YSYEKL. CDR3: CASSQGPAWRSTDTQYF. The CDR3 nucleotides read TGCGCCAGCAGCCAAGGGCCCGCTTGGCGGTCGACAGATACGCAGTATTTT.

In this sample, this clone turned up many times. The rearrangement uses TRBV6-1 and TRBJ2-2; maybe TRBD1 (5 bases). Germline CDR1 reads MNHNS; CDR2 reads SASEGT. V lost 6 bases, J lost 7 bases, and 15 bases lay in between. The CDR3 spans 14 residues. CDR3 in DNA: TGTGCCAGCAGCCCCCGGCTGCAGGGCGGGGAGCTGTTTTTT. Protein sequence: CASSPRLQGGELFF.

This clone was recorded at least ten times. The chain is built from TRBV30 and TRBJ2-3, with 10 bases identical to TRBD2. Germline CDR1 GTSNPN, CDR2 SVGIG (reference sequence). V dropped 0 bases and J dropped 3; count of bases not matched to a gene: 6. The CDR3 loop spans 16 amino acids. The CDR3 coding sequence is TGTGCCTGGAGTGTACTCCGAGCGGGAGGGACAGATACGCAGTATTTT. Amino acid sequence: CAWSVLRAGGTDTQYF.

The chain joins TRBV19 to TRBJ1-1; possibly TRBD1 for D (5 bases). Germline loops: CDR1 LNHDA, CDR2 SQIVND (reference sequence). The ends were cut back, 2 bases at V and 4 bases at J, with 14 bases in the middle. The CDR3 has 15 amino acids. CDR3 loop: CASSIPAGRATEAFF. The CDR3 coding sequence is TGTGCCAGTAGTATACCGGCAGGGAGGGCCACTGAAGCTTTCTTT.